This T cell receptor beta chain was retrieved from a study of blood T cells in healthy people across ages. Germline assignment: CDR1 SGHNT and CDR2 YYREEE (reference sequence). This CDR3 is 14 amino acids long. The V end lost 9 bases, the J end lost 7 bases, and 19 bases lay between the germline ends. Through a sample-barcoded 5' primer and a J-beta primer mix, a second PCR was run for about 6 to 11 cycles. From the 5' RACE reads, TCRdb called clonotypes with MiXCR, one entry per CDR3 protein. The sample records roughly 1,700,000 distinct CDR3 sequences, 28% being singletons. The TCR comes from a woman aged 30 to 39 in good health. The chain joins TRBV5-4 to TRBJ2-2; D possibly corresponds to TRBD2 (7 bases). Source material: blood. The CDR3 sequence is CATSRGPPGGELFF. The CDR3 DNA sequence: TGTGCCACCTCGCGGGGGCCGCCAGGCGGGGAGCTGTTTTTT.